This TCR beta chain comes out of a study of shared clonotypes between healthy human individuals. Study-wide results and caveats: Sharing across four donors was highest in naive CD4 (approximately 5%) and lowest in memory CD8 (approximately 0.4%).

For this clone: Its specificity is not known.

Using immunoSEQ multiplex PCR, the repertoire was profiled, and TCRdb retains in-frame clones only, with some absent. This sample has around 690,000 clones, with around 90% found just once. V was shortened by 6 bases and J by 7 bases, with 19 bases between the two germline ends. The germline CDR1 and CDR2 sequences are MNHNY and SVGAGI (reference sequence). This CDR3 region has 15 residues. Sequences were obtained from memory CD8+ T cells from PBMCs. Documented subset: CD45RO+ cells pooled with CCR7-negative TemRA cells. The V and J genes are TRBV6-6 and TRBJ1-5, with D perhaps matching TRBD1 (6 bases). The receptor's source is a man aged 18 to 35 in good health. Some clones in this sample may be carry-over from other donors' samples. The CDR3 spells CASSPLGWGAQPQHF. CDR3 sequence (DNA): TGTGCCAGCAGCCCTCTAGGTTGGGGGGCCCAGCCCCAGCATTTT.